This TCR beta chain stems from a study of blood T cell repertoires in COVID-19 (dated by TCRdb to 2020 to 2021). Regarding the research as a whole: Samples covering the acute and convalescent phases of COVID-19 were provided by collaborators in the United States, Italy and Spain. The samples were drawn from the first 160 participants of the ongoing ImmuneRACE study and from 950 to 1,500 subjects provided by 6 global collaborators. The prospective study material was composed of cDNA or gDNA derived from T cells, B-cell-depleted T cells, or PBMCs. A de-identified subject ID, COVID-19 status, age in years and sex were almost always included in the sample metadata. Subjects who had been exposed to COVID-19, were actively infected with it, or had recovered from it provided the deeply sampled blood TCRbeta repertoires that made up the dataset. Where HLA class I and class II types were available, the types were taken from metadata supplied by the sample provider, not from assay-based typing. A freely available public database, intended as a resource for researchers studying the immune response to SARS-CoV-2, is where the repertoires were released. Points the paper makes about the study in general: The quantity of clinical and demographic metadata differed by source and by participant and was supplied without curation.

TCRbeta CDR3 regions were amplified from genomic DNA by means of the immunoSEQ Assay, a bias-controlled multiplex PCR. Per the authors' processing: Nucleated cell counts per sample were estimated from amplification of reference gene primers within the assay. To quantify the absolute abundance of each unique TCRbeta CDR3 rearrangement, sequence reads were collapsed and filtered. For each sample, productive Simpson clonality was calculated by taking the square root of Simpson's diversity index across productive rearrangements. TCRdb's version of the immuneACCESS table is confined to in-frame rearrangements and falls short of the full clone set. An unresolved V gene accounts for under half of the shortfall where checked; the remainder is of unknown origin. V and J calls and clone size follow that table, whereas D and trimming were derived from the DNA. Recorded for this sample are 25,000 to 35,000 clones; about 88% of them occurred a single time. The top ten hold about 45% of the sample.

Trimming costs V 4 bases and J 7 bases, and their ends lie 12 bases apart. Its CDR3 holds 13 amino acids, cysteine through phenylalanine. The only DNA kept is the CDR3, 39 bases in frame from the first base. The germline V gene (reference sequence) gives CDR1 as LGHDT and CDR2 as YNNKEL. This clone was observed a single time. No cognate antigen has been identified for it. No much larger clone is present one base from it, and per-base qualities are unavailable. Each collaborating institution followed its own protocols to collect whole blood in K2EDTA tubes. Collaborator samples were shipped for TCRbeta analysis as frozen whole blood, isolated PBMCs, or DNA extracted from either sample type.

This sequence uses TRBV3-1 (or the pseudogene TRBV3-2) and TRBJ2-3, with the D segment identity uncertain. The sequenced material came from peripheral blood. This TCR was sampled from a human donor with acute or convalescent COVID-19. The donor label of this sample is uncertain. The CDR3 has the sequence CASSPHRLNTQYF. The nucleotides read TGTGCCAGCAGCCCCCACCGCCTAAATACGCAGTATTTT.